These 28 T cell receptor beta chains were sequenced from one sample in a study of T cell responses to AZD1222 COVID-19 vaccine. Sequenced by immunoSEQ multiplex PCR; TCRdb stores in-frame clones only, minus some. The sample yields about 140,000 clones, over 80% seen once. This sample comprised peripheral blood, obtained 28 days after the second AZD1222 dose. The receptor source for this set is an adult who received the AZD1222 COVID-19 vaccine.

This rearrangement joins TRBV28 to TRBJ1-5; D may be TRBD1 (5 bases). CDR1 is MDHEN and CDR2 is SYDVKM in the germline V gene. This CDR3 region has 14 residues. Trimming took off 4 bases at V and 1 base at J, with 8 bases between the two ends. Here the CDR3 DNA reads TGTGCCAGCAGTTCGCCAGGGAGCAATCAGCCCCAGCATTTT. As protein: CASSSPGSNQPQHF.

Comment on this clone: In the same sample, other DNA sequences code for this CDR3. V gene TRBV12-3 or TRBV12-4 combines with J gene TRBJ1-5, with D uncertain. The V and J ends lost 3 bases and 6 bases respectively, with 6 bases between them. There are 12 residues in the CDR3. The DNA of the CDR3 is TGTGCCAGCAGTTTGGGGAGTCAGCCCCAGCATTTT. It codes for CASSLGSQPQHF.

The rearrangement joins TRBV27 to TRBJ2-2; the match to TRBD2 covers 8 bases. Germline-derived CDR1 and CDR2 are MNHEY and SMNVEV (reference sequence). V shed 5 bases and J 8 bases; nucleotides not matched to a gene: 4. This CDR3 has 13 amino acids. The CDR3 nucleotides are TGTGCCAGCAGTCCGGGGGGGCTAGGGGAGCTGTTTTTT. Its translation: CASSPGGLGELFF.

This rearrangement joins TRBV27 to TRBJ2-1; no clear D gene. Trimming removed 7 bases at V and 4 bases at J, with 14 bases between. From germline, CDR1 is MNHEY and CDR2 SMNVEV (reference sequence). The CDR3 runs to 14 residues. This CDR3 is CASKPTGPYNEQFF. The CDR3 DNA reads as TGTGCCAGCAAACCCACCGGCCCATACAATGAGCAGTTCTTC.

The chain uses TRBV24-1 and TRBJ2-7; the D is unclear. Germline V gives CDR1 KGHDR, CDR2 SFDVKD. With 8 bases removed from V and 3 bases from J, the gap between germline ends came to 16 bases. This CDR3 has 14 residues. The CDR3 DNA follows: TGTGCCACCACCCCAGACCGGATGCTCTACGAGCAGTACTTC. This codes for CATTPDRMLYEQYF.

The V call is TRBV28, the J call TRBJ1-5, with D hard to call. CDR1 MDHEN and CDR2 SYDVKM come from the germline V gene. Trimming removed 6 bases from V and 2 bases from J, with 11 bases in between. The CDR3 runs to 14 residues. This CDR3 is CASSLIDGNQPQHF. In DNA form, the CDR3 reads TGTGCCAGCAGCCTAATCGACGGCAATCAGCCCCAGCATTTT.

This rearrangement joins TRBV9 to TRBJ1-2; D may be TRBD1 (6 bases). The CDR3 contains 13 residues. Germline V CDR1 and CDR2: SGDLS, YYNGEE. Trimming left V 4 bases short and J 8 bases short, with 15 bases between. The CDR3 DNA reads TGTGCCAGCAGCCTCAGAGGGGGACAAGGCTACACCTTC. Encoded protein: CASSLRGGQGYTF. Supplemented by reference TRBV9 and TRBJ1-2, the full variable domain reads DSGVTQTPKHLITATGQRVTLRCSPRSGDLSVYWYQQSLDQGLQFLIQYYNGEERAKGNILERFSAQQFPDLHSELNLSSLELGDSALYFCASSLRGGQGYTFGSGTRLTVV.

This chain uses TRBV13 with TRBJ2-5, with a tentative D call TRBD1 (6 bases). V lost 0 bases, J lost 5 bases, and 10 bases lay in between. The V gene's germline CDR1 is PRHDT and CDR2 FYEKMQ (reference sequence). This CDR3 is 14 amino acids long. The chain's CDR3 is CASSLGGQIETQYF. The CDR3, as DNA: TGTGCCAGCAGCTTAGGTGGACAGATTGAGACCCAGTACTTC.

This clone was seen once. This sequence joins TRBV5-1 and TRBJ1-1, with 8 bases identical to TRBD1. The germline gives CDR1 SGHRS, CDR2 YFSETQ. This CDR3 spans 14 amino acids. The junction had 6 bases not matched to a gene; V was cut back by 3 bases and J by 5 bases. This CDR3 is CASSSDNRGTEAFF. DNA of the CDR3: TGCGCCAGCAGCTCAGACAACAGGGGGACTGAAGCTTTCTTT.

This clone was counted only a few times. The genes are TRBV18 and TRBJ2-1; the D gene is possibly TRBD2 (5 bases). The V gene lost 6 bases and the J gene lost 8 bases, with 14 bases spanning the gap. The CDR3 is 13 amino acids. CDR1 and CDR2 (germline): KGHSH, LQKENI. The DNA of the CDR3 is TGTGCCAGCTCTCTCGGAGGAGTTGATGAGCAGTTCTTC. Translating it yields CASSLGGVDEQFF.

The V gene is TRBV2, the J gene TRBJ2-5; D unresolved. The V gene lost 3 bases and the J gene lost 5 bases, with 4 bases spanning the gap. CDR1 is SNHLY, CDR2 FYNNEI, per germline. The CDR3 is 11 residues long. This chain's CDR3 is CASSDRETQYF. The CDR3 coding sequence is TGTGCCAGCAGTGACAGGGAGACCCAGTACTTC.

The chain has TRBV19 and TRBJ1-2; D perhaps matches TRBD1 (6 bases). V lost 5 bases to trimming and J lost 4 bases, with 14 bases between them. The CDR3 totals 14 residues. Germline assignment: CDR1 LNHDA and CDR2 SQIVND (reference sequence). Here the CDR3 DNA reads TGTGCCAGTAGTGTGAACAGGGATGGCTATGGCTACACCTTC. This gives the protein CASSVNRDGYGYTF.

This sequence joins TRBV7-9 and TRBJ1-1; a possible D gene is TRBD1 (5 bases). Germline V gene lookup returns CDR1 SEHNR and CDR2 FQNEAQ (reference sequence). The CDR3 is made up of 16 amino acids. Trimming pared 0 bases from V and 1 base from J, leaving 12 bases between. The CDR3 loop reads CASSLALAGWNTEAFF. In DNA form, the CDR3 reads TGTGCCAGCAGCTTAGCTTTGGCAGGGTGGAACACTGAAGCTTTCTTT.

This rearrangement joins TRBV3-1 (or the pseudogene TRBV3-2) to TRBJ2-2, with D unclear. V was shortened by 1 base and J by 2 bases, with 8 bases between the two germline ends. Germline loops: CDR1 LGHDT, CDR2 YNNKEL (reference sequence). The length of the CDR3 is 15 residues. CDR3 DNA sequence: TGTGCCAGCAGCCAAGGGGTCCTTAACACCGGGGAGCTGTTTTTT. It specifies CASSQGVLNTGELFF.

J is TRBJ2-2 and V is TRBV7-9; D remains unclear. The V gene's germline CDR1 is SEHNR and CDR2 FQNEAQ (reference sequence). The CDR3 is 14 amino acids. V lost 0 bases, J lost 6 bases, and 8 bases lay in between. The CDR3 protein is CASSLAGNPGELFF. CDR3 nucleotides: TGTGCCAGCAGCTTAGCTGGGAATCCCGGGGAGCTGTTTTTT.

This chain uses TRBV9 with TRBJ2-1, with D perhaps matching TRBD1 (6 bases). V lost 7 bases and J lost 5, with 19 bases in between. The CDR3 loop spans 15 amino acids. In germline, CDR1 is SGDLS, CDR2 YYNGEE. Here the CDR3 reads CASGGLGDTNNEQFF. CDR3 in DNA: TGTGCCAGCGGCGGGCTAGGGGACACAAACAATGAGCAGTTCTTC.

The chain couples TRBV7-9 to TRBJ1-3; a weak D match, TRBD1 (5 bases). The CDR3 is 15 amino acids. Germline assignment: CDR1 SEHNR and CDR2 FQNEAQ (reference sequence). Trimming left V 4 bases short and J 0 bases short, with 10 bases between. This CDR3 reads CASSWGGISGNTIYF. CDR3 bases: TGTGCCAGCAGCTGGGGGGGGATCTCTGGAAACACCATATATTTT. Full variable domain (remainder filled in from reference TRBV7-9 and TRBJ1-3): DTGVSQNPRHKITKRGQNVTFRCDPISEHNRLYWYRQTLGQGPEFLTYFQNEAQLEKSRLLSDRFSAERPKGSFSTLEIQRTEQGDSAMYLCASSWGGISGNTIYFGEGSWLTVV.

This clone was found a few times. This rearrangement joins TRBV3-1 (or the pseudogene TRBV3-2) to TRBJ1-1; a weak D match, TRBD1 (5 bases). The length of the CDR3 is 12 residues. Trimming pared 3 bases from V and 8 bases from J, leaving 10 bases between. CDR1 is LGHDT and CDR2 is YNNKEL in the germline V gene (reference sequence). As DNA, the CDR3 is TGTGCCAGCAGCCACGCAGGGTCAGAAGCTTTCTTT. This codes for CASSHAGSEAFF.

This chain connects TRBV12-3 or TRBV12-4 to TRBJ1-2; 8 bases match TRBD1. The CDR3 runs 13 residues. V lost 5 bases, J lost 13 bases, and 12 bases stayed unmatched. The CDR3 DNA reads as TGTGCCAGCAGTAGGAGAGGACAGGGAAGATGCACCTTC. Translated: CASSRRGQGRCTF.

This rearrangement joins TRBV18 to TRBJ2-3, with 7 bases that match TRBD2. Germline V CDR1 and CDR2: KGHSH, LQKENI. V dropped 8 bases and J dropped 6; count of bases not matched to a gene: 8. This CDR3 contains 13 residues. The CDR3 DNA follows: TGTGCCAGCGCTGGGGAGGGCCTGGATACGCAGTATTTT. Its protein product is CASAGEGLDTQYF.

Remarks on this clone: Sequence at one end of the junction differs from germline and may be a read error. CDR3: CASSRNGGDQETQYF. CDR3 nucleotide sequence: TGTGCTAGCAGCCGGAACGGGGGCGATCAAGAGACCCAGTACTTC. V usage is TRBV7-7 and J usage is TRBJ2-5, with D possibly called TRBD1 or TRBD2 (6 bases each). Germline assignment: CDR1 SSHAT and CDR2 FNYEAQ (reference sequence). The CDR3 sequence is 15 residues long.

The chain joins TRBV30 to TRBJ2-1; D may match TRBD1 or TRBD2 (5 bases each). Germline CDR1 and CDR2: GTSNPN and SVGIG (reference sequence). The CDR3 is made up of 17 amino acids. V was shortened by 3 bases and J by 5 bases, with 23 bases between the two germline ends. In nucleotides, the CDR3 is TGTGCCTGGAGCAAAGGGGAGCTCTGGAGGTTACACAATGAGCAGTTCTTC. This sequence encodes CAWSKGELWRLHNEQFF.

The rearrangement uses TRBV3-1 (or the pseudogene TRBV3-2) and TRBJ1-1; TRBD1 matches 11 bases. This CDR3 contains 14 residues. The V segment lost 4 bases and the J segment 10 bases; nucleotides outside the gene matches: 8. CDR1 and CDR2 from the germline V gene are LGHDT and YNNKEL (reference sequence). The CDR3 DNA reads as TGTGCCAGCAGCCTCTGGACCGGGACAGGGGGAGCTTTCTTT. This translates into CASSLWTGTGGAFF.

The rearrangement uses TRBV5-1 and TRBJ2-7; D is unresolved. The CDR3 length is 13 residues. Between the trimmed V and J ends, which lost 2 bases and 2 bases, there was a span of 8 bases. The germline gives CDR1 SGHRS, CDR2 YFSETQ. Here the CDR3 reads CASSFTVTYEQYF. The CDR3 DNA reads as TGCGCCAGCAGCTTCACGGTAACCTACGAGCAGTACTTC. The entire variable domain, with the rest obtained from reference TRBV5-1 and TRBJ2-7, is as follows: KAGVTQTPRYLIKTRGQQVTLSCSPISGHRSVSWYQQTPGQGLQFLFEYFSETQRNKGNFPGRFSGRQFSNSRSEMNVSTLELGDSALYLCASSFTVTYEQYFGPGTRLTVT.

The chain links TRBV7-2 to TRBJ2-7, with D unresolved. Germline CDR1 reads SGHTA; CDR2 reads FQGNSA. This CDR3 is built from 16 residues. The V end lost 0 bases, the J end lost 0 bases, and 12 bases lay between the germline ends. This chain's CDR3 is CASSLAPPDFSYEQYF. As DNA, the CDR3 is TGTGCCAGCAGCTTAGCGCCTCCGGATTTCTCCTACGAGCAGTACTTC. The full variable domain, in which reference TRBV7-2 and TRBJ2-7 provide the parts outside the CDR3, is GAGVSQSPSNKVTEKGKDVELRCDPISGHTALYWYRQSLGQGLEFLIYFQGNSAPDKSGLPSDRFSAERTGGSVSTLTIQRTQQEDSAVYLCASSLAPPDFSYEQYFGPGTRLTVT.

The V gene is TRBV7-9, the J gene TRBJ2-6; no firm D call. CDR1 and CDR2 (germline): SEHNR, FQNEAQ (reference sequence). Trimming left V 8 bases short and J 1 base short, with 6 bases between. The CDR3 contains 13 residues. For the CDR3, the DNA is TGTGCCAGCTTCCGGTCTGGGGCCAACGTCCTGACTTTC. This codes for CASFRSGANVLTF.

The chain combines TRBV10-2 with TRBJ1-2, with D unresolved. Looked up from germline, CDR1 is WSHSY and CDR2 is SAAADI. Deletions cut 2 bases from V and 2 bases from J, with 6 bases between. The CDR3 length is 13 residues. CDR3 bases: TGCGCCAGCAGTGAGGCCCGAAACTATGGCTACACCTTC. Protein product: CASSEARNYGYTF.

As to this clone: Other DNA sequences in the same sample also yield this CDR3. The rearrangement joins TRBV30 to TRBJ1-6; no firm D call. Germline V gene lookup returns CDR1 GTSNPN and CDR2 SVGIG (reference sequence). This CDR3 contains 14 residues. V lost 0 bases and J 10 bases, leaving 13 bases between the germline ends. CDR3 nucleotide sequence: TGTGCCTGGAGTGTGGGCGGGGTCGGGTCACCCCTCCACTTT. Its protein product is CAWSVGGVGSPLHF. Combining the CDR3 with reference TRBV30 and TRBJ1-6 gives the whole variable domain SQTIHQWPATLVQPVGSPLSLECTVEGTSNPNLYWYRQAAGRGLQLLFYSVGIGQISSEVPQNLSASRPQDRQFILSSKKLLLSDSGFYLCAWSVGGVGSPLHFGNGTRLTVT.